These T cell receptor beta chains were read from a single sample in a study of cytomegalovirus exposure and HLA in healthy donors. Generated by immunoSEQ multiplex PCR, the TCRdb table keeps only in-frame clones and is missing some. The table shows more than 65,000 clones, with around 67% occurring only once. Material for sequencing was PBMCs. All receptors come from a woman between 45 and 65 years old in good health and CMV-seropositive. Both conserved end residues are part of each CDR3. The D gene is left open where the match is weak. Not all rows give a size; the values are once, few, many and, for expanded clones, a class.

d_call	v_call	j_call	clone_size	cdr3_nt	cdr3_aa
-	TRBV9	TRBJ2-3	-	TGTGCCAGCAGCGTAGTTGCGGGGTTTTACACAGATACGCAGTATTTT	CASSVVAGFYTDTQYF
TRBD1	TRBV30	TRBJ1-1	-	TGTGCCTGGGGACAGGCGAACACTGAAGCTTTCTTT	CAWGQANTEAFF
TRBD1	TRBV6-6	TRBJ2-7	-	TGTGCCATCGGGACAGGGAATACCTACGAGCAGTACTTC	CAIGTGNTYEQYF
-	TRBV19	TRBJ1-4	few	TGTGCCAGTAGTATAAACAAGAATGAAAAACTGTTTTTT	CASSINKNEKLFF
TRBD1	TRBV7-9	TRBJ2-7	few	TGTTCCAGCAGCTCACCACCCGGGACAGGATTACTCTACGAGCAGTACTTC	CSSSSPPGTGLLYEQYF
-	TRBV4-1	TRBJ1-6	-	TGCGCCAGCAGCCAAGATCCGCCTTTGGGGGGGGGAGCAAGCTCCTATAATTCACCCCTCCACTTT	CASSQDPPLGGGASSYNSPLHF
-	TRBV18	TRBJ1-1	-	TGTGCCAGCTCACCGTCCGAGGGCGAGGACACTGAAGCTTTCTTT	CASSPSEGEDTEAFF
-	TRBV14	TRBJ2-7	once	TGTGCCAGCAGCCAAGATTCCCGGGAGACCTACGAGCAGTACTTC	CASSQDSRETYEQYF
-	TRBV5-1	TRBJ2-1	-	TGCGCCAGCAGCTTCCAGGGTAGGCAGTTCTTC	CASSFQGRQFF
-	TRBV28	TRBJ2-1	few	TGTGCCAGCAGTATAAACAGGGACAATGAGCAGTTCTTC	CASSINRDNEQFF
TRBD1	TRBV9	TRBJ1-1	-	TGTGCCAGCAGCAAACAGGGGGGGATGAACACTGAAGCTTTCTTT	CASSKQGGMNTEAFF
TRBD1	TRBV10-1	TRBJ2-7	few	TGCGCCAGCAGTGAGCCGTCGGGACAGGGGGGGTACGAGCAGTACTTC	CASSEPSGQGGYEQYF
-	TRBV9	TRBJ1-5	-	TGTGCCAGCAGCCGGACATCCAATCAGCCCCAGCATTTT	CASSRTSNQPQHF
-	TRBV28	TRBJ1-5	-	TGTGCCAGCAGTTTGGGGGGATCGAGCAATCAGCCCCAGCATTTT	CASSLGGSSNQPQHF
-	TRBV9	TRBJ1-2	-	TGTGCCAGCAGCCCTTTCCTAGGGGGAGGCTACACCTTC	CASSPFLGGGYTF
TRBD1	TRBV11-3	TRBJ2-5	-	TGTGCCAGCAGCTTAGGGTCCGACAGGGGGGAGACCCAGTACTTC	CASSLGSDRGETQYF
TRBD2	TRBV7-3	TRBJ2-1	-	TGTGCCAGCAGCTTAGGGCGGGGGTCGGATGAGCAGTTCTTC	CASSLGRGSDEQFF
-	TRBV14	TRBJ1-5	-	TGTGCCAGCAGCCAAGATTATTCGGGGTGGCGCAATCAGCCCCAGCATTTT	CASSQDYSGWRNQPQHF
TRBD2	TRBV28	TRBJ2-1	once	TGTGCCAGCATCCCGGGACTACTCAATGAGCAGTTCTTC	CASIPGLLNEQFF
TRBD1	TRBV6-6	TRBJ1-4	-	TGTGCCTGCCAGGGGGTAGACGAAAAACTGTTTTTT	CACQGVDEKLFF
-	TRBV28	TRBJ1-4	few	TGTGCCAGCAGTGGGGGGGGCGCGAATGAAAAACTGTTTTTT	CASSGGGANEKLFF
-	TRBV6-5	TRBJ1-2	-	TGTGCCAGCAGCTGGGGCAACTATGGCTACACCTTC	CASSWGNYGYTF
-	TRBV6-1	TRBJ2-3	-	TGTGCCAGCAGTTCGGGGGACAGCACGACGCAGTATTTT	CASSSGDSTTQYF
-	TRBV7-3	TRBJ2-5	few	TGTGCCAGCAGCCAGGGGGGAGCCGGAGGAGAGACCCAGTACTTC	CASSQGGAGGETQYF
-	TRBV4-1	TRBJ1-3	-	TGCGCCAGCAGCCAAGCTCCGGGAAACACCATATATTTT	CASSQAPGNTIYF
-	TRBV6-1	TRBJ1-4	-	TGTGCCAGCACTCGAAGGGGTGAAAAACTGTTTTTT	CASTRRGEKLFF
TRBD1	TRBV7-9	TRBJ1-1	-	TGTGCCAGCAGCTCTTGGACAGGGCTAGGTACTGAAGCTTTCTTT	CASSSWTGLGTEAFF
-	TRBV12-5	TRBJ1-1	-	TGTGCTAGCCAGGACAGAACACTTCAAGCTTTCTTT	CASQDRTLQAFF
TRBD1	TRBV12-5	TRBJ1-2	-	TGTGCTAGTGGTTTGGATCCGACAGGGGGCCATATTGGCTACACCTTC	CASGLDPTGGHIGYTF
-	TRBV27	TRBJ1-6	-	TGTGCCAGCAGTACAGGGTTGGGTTCACCCCTCCACTTT	CASSTGLGSPLHF
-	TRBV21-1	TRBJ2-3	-	TGTGCCAGCAGCGAAAAGGGGGGGGACACAGATACGCAGTATTTT	CASSEKGGDTDTQYF
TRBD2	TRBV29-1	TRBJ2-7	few	TGCAGCGCTGCGGGGGGACGCTACGAGCAGTACTTC	CSAAGGRYEQYF
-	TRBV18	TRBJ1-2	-	TGTGCCAGCTCAGGCCCAGGGCACTATGGCTACACCTTC	CASSGPGHYGYTF
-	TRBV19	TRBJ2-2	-	TGTGCCAGTTTGATACAAAACACCGGGGAGCTGTTTTTT	CASLIQNTGELFF
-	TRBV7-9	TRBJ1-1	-	TGTGCCAGCAGCCCGGGGGGTAGGGCTTTCTTT	CASSPGGRAFF
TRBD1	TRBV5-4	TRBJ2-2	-	TGTGCCAGCAGCTTGGCCCGAGGGACAGGGACCGGGGAGCTGTTTTTT	CASSLARGTGTGELFF
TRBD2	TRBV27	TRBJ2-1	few	TGTGCCAGCCGTGAGGCCGGGGGGGGAAATGAGCAGTTCTTC	CASREAGGGNEQFF
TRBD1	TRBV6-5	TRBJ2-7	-	TGTGCCAGCAGTTACTTAATTGGACAGGGGGCGGACGAGCAGTACTTC	CASSYLIGQGADEQYF
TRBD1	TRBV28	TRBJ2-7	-	TGTGCCAGCAGGCAGACAGGGGGAGGATACGAGCAGTACTTC	CASRQTGGGYEQYF
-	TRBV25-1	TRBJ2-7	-	TGTGCCAGCAGTGTCAGGGGCCTTCCTCCCTTCTCCTACGAGCAGTACTTC	CASSVRGLPPFSYEQYF
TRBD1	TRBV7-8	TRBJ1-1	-	TGTGCCAGCAGCTTAGGGTATGGGCTAGGGGGCAACACTGAAGCTTTCTTT	CASSLGYGLGGNTEAFF
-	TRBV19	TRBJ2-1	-	TGTGCCAGTAGGCCATCAGGGGAGGGCCCCTACAATGAGCAGTTCTTC	CASRPSGEGPYNEQFF
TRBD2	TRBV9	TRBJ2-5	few	TGTGCCAGCAGTCCAGCGGGGGGTCTCCAAGAGACCCAGTACTTC	CASSPAGGLQETQYF
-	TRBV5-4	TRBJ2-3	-	TGTGCCAGCAGCTTCCCCGCGCCGGGGAGCACAGATACGCAGTATTTT	CASSFPAPGSTDTQYF
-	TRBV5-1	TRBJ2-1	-	TGCGCCAGCAAGGAAAGGAGCGAGCAGTTCTTC	CASKERSEQFF
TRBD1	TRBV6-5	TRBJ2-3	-	TGTGCCAGCAGTTACCAAAGACAGGGGATAGATACGCAGTATTTT	CASSYQRQGIDTQYF
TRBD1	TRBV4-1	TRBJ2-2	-	TGCGCCAGCAGCGACAGGGTCCCCGGGGAGCTGTTTTTT	CASSDRVPGELFF
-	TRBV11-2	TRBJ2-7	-	TGTGCCAGCAGCTTTACAGGGAAGGACTACGAGCAGTACTTC	CASSFTGKDYEQYF